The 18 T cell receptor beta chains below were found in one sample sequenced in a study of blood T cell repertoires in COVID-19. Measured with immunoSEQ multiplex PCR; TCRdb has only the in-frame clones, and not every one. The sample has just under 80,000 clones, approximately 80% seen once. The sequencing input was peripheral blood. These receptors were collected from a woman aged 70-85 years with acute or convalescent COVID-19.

The CDR3 DNA is TGCGCCAGCAGCTTAACTAGCGGGGGCCTAATAGCGGAGACCCAGTACTTC. It is translated as CASSLTSGGLIAETQYF. This sequence joins TRBV5-1 and TRBJ2-5; TRBD2 matches at 11 bases. The CDR3 totals 17 residues. Per germline, CDR1 SGHRS and CDR2 YFSETQ. V shed 2 bases and J 5 bases; nucleotides not matched to a gene: 11.

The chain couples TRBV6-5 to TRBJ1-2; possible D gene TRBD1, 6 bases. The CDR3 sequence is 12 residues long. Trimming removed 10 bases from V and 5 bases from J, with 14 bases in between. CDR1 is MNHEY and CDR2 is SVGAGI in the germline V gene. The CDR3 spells CAIKQGLYGYTF. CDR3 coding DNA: TGTGCCATAAAACAGGGATTGTATGGCTACACCTTC.

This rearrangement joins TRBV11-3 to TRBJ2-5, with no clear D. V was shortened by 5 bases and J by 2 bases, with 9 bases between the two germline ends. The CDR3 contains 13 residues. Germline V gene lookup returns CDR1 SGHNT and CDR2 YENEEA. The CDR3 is CASSTGPQETQYF. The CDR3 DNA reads TGTGCCAGCAGCACGGGTCCTCAAGAGACCCAGTACTTC.

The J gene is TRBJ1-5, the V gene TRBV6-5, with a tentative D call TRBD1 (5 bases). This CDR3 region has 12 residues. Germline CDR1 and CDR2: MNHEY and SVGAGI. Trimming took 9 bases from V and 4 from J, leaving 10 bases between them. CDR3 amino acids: CASGTLNQPQHF. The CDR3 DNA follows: TGTGCCAGTGGGACTTTAAATCAGCCCCAGCATTTT.

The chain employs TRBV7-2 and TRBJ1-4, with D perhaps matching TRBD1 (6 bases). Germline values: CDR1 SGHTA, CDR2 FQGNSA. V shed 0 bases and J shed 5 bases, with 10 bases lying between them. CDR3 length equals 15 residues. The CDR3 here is CASSLAGQGNEKLFF. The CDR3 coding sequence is TGTGCCAGCAGCTTAGCGGGGCAGGGGAATGAAAAACTGTTTTTT.

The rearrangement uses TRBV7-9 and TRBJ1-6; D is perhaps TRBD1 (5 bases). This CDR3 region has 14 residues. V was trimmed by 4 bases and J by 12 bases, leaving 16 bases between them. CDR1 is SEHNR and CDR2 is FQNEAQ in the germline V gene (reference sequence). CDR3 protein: CASSSPGQGGPLHF. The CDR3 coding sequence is TGTGCCAGCAGCTCCCCTGGGCAGGGAGGACCCCTCCACTTT.

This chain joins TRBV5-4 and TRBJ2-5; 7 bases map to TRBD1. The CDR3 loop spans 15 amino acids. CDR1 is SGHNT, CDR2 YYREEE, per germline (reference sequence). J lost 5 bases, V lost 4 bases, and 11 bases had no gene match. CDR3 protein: CASSENRGYRETQYF. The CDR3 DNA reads TGTGCCAGCAGCGAGAACAGGGGCTACAGGGAGACCCAGTACTTC. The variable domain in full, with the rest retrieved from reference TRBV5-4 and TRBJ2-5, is ETGVTQSPTHLIKTRGQQVTLRCSSQSGHNTVSWYQQALGQGPQFIFQYYREEENGRGNFPPRFSGLQFPNYSSELNVNALELDDSALYLCASSENRGYRETQYFGPGTRLLVL.

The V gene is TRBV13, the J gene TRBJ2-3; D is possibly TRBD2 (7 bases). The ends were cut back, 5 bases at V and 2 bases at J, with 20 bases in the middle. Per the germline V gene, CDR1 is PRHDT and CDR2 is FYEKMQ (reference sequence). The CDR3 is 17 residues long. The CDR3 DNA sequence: TGTGCCAGCAGCCTCTCCTTGGGGGGGGCTTTCACAGATACGCAGTATTTT. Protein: CASSLSLGGAFTDTQYF.

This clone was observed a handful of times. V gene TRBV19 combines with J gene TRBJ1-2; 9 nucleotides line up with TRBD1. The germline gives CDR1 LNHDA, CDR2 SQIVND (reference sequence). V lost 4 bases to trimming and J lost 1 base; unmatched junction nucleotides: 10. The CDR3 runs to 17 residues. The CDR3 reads CASSTVDRGRDNYGYTF. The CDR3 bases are TGTGCCAGTAGTACCGTCGACAGGGGGAGAGATAACTATGGCTACACCTTC.

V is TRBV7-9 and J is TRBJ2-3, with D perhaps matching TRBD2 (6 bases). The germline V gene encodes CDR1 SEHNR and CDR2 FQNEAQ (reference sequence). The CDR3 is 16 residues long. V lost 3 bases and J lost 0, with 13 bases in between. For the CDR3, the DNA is TGTGCCAGCAGCTTCTATGGCGGGGCGAGCACAGATACGCAGTATTTT. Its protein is CASSFYGGASTDTQYF.

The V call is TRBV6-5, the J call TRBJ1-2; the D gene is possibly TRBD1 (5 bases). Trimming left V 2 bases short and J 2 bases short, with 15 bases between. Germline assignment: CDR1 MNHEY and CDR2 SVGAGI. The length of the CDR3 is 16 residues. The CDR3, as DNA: TGTGCCAGCAGTTACCGATTCGGGGGATCAAACTATGGCTACACCTTC. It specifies CASSYRFGGSNYGYTF.

The CDR3 sequence is CASSPRTGETQYF. In DNA form, the CDR3 reads TGTGCCAGCAGCCCGAGGACAGGGGAGACCCAGTACTTC. V and J are TRBV11-2 and TRBJ2-5; TRBD1 matches at 8 bases. V lost 5 bases and J lost 5; bases outside the gene matches: 4. Germline CDR1 SGHAT, CDR2 FQNNGV. The CDR3 length is 13 residues.

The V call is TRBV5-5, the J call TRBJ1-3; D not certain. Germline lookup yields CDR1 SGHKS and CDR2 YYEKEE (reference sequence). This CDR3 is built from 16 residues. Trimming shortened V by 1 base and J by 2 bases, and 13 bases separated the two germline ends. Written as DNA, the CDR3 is TGTGCCAGCAGCTTGATGGGTGGGCGAGCTGGAAACACCATATATTTT. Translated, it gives CASSLMGGRAGNTIYF.

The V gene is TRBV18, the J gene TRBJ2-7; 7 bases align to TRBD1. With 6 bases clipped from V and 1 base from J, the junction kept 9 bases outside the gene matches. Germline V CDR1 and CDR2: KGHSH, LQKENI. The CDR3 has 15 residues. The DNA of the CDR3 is TGTGCCAGCTCCCCGGTTAGGGGGCATTCCTACGAGCAGTACTTC. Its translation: CASSPVRGHSYEQYF.

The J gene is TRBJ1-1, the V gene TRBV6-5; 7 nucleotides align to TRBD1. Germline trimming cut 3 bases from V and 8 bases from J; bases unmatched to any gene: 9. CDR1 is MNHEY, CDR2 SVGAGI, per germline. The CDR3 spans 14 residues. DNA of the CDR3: TGTGCCAGCAGTTATCCCGGGACAGATAAAGAAGCTTTCTTT. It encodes CASSYPGTDKEAFF.

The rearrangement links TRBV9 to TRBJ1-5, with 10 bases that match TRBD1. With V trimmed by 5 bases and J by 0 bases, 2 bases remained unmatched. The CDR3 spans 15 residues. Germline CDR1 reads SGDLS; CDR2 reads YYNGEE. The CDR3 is CASRGQGTSNQPQHF. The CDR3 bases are TGTGCCAGCAGGGGACAGGGGACTAGCAATCAGCCCCAGCATTTT.

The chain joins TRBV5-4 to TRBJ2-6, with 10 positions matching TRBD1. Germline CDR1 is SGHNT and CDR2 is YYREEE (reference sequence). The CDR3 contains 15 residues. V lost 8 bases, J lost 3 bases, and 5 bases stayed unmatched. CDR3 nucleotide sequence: TGTGCCAGTGGGACAGGGGTTCTTGGGGCCAACGTCCTGACTTTC. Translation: CASGTGVLGANVLTF.

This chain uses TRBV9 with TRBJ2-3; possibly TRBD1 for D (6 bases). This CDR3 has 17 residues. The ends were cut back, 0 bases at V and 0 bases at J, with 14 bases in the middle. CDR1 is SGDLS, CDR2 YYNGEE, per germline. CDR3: CASSVGLWGRSTDTQYF. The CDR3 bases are TGTGCCAGCAGCGTAGGTCTCTGGGGGCGAAGCACAGATACGCAGTATTTT.